These 31 T cell receptor beta chains were sequenced from one sample in a study of T cells in Graves' hyperthyroidism and ophthalmopathy. The TCR beta CDR3 regions underwent amplification using RNA transcripts as the source. HTBI primers were the set used in a first-round RT-PCR of the TCR CDR3. TCRdb passed the multiplex PCR reads through MiXCR, listing each CDR3 protein once. The top ten clones hold around 17% of a sample with 500,000 to 650,000 distinct CDR3 sequences, roughly 18% of them seen once. Sequencing was performed on blood. The receptors shown here come from a woman in her late teens or twenties with Graves' ophthalmopathy.

This clonotype occurred many times. The V gene is TRBV2, the J gene TRBJ2-7; D gene ambiguous. CDR1 and CDR2 from the germline V gene are SNHLY and FYNNEI. The CDR3 has 13 residues. The germline V and J ends were trimmed by 5 bases and 5 bases, with 13 bases remaining between them. The CDR3 coding sequence is TGTGCCAGCAGTCGGAACGTGAAGGACGAGCAGTACTTC. It encodes CASSRNVKDEQYF.

There are a few counts of this clonotype. The chain joins TRBV6-2 or TRBV6-3 to TRBJ2-1; D is unclear. From germline, CDR1 is MNHEY and CDR2 SVGEGT. The CDR3 spans 15 residues. V lost 2 bases and J 8 bases, leaving 16 bases between the germline ends. CDR3 coding DNA: TGTGCCAGCAGTTACGTGGGTATCTATGTCCATGAGCAGTTCTTC. Translated, it gives CASSYVGIYVHEQFF.

The sample holds many counts of this clonotype. The V call is TRBV30, the J call TRBJ1-1; D not resolved. V was trimmed by 4 bases and J by 1 base, leaving 10 bases between them. The V gene's germline CDR1 is GTSNPN and CDR2 SVGIG (reference sequence). This CDR3 spans 13 amino acids. The CDR3 region has the DNA TGTGCCTGGACCGCGCAGGAGAACACTGAAGCTTTCTTT. It encodes CAWTAQENTEAFF. The variable domain in full, with the rest retrieved from reference TRBV30 and TRBJ1-1, is SQTIHQWPATLVQPVGSPLSLECTVEGTSNPNLYWYRQAAGRGLQLLFYSVGIGQISSEVPQNLSASRPQDRQFILSSKKLLLSDSGFYLCAWTAQENTEAFFGQGTRLTVV.

This clonotype occurred many times. The J gene is TRBJ1-1, the V gene TRBV27; 7 positions match TRBD1. Looked up from germline, CDR1 is MNHEY and CDR2 is SMNVEV (reference sequence). Trimming took 5 bases from V and 3 from J; bases not matched to a gene: 9. This CDR3 is built from 15 residues. Here the CDR3 DNA reads TGTGCCAGCAGTCCGTCGACAGGGTGGGACACTGAAGCTTTCTTT. Residues: CASSPSTGWDTEAFF.

The table lists this clonotype with a few counts. The genes are TRBV2 and TRBJ2-2; 11 bases align to TRBD2. The V gene end was trimmed by 4 bases and the J gene end by 4 bases; junction bases not matched to a gene: 8. Germline lookup yields CDR1 SNHLY and CDR2 FYNNEI. The CDR3 runs to 17 residues. In DNA form, the CDR3 reads TGTGCCAGCAGTGGCGTTAGCGGGAGGGAGGTCACCGGGGAGCTGTTTTTT. It codes for CASSGVSGREVTGELFF. The full variable domain, completed using reference TRBV2 and TRBJ2-2, is EPEVTQTPSHQVTQMGQEVILRCVPISNHLYFYWYRQILGQKVEFLVSFYNNEISEKSEIFDDQFSVERPDGSNFTLKIRSTKLEDSAMYFCASSGVSGREVTGELFFGEGSRLTVL.

This clonotype was seen at least ten times. The V and J genes are TRBV28 and TRBJ2-7; D unclear. The germline V gene has CDR1 MDHEN and CDR2 SYDVKM. The CDR3 is made up of 13 amino acids. Trimming took 6 bases from V and 0 from J, leaving 9 bases between them. The CDR3 protein is CASSPQSSYEQYF. CDR3 DNA sequence: TGTGCCAGCAGCCCTCAAAGCTCCTACGAGCAGTACTTC. The whole variable domain, filled in from reference TRBV28 and TRBJ2-7, reads DVKVTQSSRYLVKRTGEKVFLECVQDMDHENMFWYRQDPGLGLRLIYFSYDVKMKEKGDIPEGYSVSREKKERFSLILESASTNQTSMYLCASSPQSSYEQYFGPGTRLTVT.

This rearrangement joins TRBV12-5 to TRBJ2-1, with 9 bases matching TRBD1. Germline assignment: CDR1 LGHNT and CDR2 FRNRAP. The CDR3 covers 17 residues. V shed 0 bases and J 5 bases; nucleotides not matched to a gene: 8. The CDR3: CASGLVLGQGLDNEQFF. Written as DNA, the CDR3 is TGTGCTAGTGGTTTGGTCCTGGGACAGGGTTTAGACAATGAGCAGTTCTTC.

Ten or more counts support this clonotype. The V and J genes are TRBV6-5 and TRBJ2-3, with D perhaps TRBD2 (5 bases). Germline CDR1 MNHEY, CDR2 SVGAGI. The CDR3 runs 14 residues. V lost 0 bases and J 2 bases, leaving 6 bases between the germline ends. CDR3 sequence: CASSYSTNTDTQYF. CDR3 bases: TGTGCCAGCAGTTACTCGACTAACACAGATACGCAGTATTTT.

This clonotype was detected ten times or more. The V call is TRBV20-1, the J call TRBJ1-1; 7 bases match TRBD1. The CDR3 consists of 17 residues. The V and J ends lost 0 bases and 4 bases, in that order; junction bases with no gene match: 14. Looked up from germline, CDR1 is DFQATT and CDR2 is SNEGSKA (reference sequence). The chain's CDR3 is CSARDSDRATLTTEAFF. CDR3 in DNA: TGCAGTGCTAGAGATAGTGACAGGGCAACGTTGACCACTGAAGCTTTCTTT.

A few counts support this clonotype. The chain couples TRBV28 to TRBJ1-6; no definite D call. The CDR3 is made up of 12 amino acids. CDR1 and CDR2 (germline): MDHEN, SYDVKM. With 5 bases removed from V and 12 bases from J, the gap between germline ends came to 11 bases. CDR3 sequence: CASSPSWEPLHF. DNA of the CDR3: TGTGCCAGCAGTCCTTCGTGGGAACCCCTCCACTTT. The full variable domain, rest sourced from reference TRBV28 and TRBJ1-6, is DVKVTQSSRYLVKRTGEKVFLECVQDMDHENMFWYRQDPGLGLRLIYFSYDVKMKEKGDIPEGYSVSREKKERFSLILESASTNQTSMYLCASSPSWEPLHFGNGTRLTVT.

This clonotype was seen at least ten times. The rearrangement joins TRBV11-2 to TRBJ1-6; TRBD1 is a possible D gene (6 bases). The CDR3 runs to 14 residues. V was clipped by 2 bases and J by 8 bases, with 10 bases between them. Looked up from germline, CDR1 is SGHAT and CDR2 is FQNNGV. CDR3 residues: CASSLRDKDSPLHF. The CDR3, as DNA: TGTGCCAGCAGCTTAAGGGACAAAGATTCACCCCTCCACTTT.

At least ten counts were recorded for this clonotype. The chain carries TRBV28 and TRBJ2-3; D unresolved. CDR1 MDHEN and CDR2 SYDVKM come from the germline V gene. The CDR3 is 15 residues long. Between the trimmed V and J ends, which lost 3 bases and 0 bases, there was a span of 10 bases. CDR3 sequence (DNA): TGTGCCAGCAGTTTGGCGCTGACGAGCACAGATACGCAGTATTTT. Translating it yields CASSLALTSTDTQYF.

In its sample, this clonotype was seen many times. The V gene is TRBV2, the J gene TRBJ2-5, with a tentative D call TRBD2 (6 bases). The CDR3 totals 13 residues. V was shortened by 2 bases and J by 5 bases, with 9 bases between the two germline ends. The germline V gene has CDR1 SNHLY and CDR2 FYNNEI. CDR3 sequence (DNA): TGTGCCAGCAGTGAACCGGGGGTGGAGACCCAGTACTTC. Translating gives CASSEPGVETQYF.

This clonotype was seen only a few times. The rearrangement uses TRBV11-2 and TRBJ2-3; 7 positions agree with TRBD2. Germline CDR1 is SGHAT and CDR2 is FQNNGV. The junction had 6 bases not matched to a gene; V was cut back by 1 base and J by 5 bases. CDR3 size: 15 residues. The CDR3 bases are TGTGCCAGCAGCTTAGCTGGGTGGGGGGGAGATACGCAGTATTTT. This gives the protein CASSLAGWGGDTQYF.

V and J are TRBV9 and TRBJ2-3; 8 nucleotides line up with TRBD1. The junction had 5 bases not matched to a gene; V was cut back by 3 bases and J by 2 bases. In germline, CDR1 is SGDLS, CDR2 YYNGEE. This CDR3 is built from 15 residues. DNA of the CDR3: TGTGCCAGCAGCGGACGGACAGGGCTCACAGATACGCAGTATTTT. Its protein product is CASSGRTGLTDTQYF.

At least ten counts were recorded for this clonotype. This chain connects TRBV11-2 to TRBJ2-7, with D possibly matching TRBD2 (5 bases). This CDR3 region has 14 residues. Germline V gene data show CDR1 as SGHAT and CDR2 as FQNNGV. The V gene lost 0 bases and the J gene lost 4 bases, with 10 bases spanning the gap. The CDR3 loop reads CASSLEIREYEQYF. CDR3 bases: TGTGCCAGCAGCTTAGAAATTCGGGAATACGAGCAGTACTTC.

The chain joins TRBV2 to TRBJ2-1, with 8 positions matching TRBD2. Germline-derived CDR1 and CDR2 are SNHLY and FYNNEI. The V segment lost 2 bases and the J segment 10 bases; nucleotides outside the gene matches: 13. The CDR3 is 16 residues long. In nucleotides, the CDR3 is TGTGCCAGCAGTGAATGGTCCGCGGGGGGCGCCTACGAGCAGTTCTTC. As protein: CASSEWSAGGAYEQFF.

This clonotype was recorded at least ten times. The genes are TRBV3-1 and TRBJ2-1; D is ambiguous. Germline-derived CDR1 and CDR2 are LGHDT and YNNKEL (reference sequence). This CDR3 region has 13 residues. Trimming took off 0 bases at V and 5 bases at J, with 5 bases between the two ends. For the CDR3, the DNA is TGTGCCAGCAGCCAAGAGCCCCACAATGAGCAGTTCTTC. It specifies CASSQEPHNEQFF.

This chain links TRBV7-6 with TRBJ2-5; TRBD1 agrees at 7 bases. The V gene's germline CDR1 is SGHVS and CDR2 FNYEAQ. J gave up 5 bases and V 3 bases, and 3 bases lay outside the gene matches. The CDR3 has 13 amino acids. CDR3 amino acids: CASSLPQGETQYF. The CDR3 DNA reads TGTGCCAGCAGCTTGCCACAGGGGGAGACCCAGTACTTC.

This clonotype was detected ten times or more. The chain carries TRBV2 and TRBJ2-2, with D perhaps TRBD1 (5 bases). Germline lookup yields CDR1 SNHLY and CDR2 FYNNEI. V was trimmed by 6 bases and J by 0 bases, leaving 11 bases between them. There are 15 residues in the CDR3. The CDR3 bases are TGTGCCAGCAGGTTAAGGGGCCCGAACACCGGGGAGCTGTTTTTT. Translation: CASRLRGPNTGELFF.

This clonotype was counted at least ten times. The chain employs TRBV7-3 and TRBJ2-1; 8 bases line up with TRBD2. The CDR3 has 14 residues. Germline V gene lookup returns CDR1 SGHTA and CDR2 FQGTGA. Trimming at V came to 5 bases and at J to 9 bases, leaving 9 bases not matched to a gene. CDR3 protein: CASSQGTSGVEQFF. The DNA for the CDR3 is TGTGCCAGCAGCCAGGGGACTAGTGGTGTTGAGCAGTTCTTC.

J is TRBJ2-1 and V is TRBV12-3 or TRBV12-4; possibly TRBD2 for D (6 bases). V lost 5 bases and J lost 3, with 14 bases in between. The CDR3 runs to 15 residues. CDR3 in amino acids: CASSARLVGYNEQFF. As DNA, the CDR3 is TGTGCCAGCAGTGCTAGACTAGTTGGCTACAATGAGCAGTTCTTC.

This clonotype was counted a few times. The CDR3 reads CASSLAPAATGTDTQYF. CDR3 sequence (DNA): TGTGCCAGCAGCTTAGCGCCTGCAGCTACCGGCACAGATACGCAGTATTTT. The chain links TRBV7-6 to TRBJ2-3; the D is unclear. CDR1 is SGHVS and CDR2 is FNYEAQ in the germline V gene. This CDR3 spans 17 amino acids. Trimming removed 0 bases at V and 1 base at J, with 14 bases between.

This clonotype was recorded at least ten times. This chain uses TRBV28 with TRBJ1-2; no clear D gene. Trimming took off 4 bases at V and 6 bases at J, with 18 bases between the two ends. The CDR3 loop spans 15 amino acids. The V gene's germline CDR1 is MDHEN and CDR2 SYDVKM. The CDR3 region is CASSSSALYYDGYTF. As DNA, the CDR3 is TGTGCCAGCAGTTCCTCGGCCCTGTACTATGATGGCTACACCTTC.

Points on this clonotype: The junction does not match germline at one end; this may be a read error. This rearrangement joins TRBV9 to TRBJ2-7; D unclear. CDR3 size: 13 residues. CDR1 is SGDLS and CDR2 is YYNGEE in the germline V gene. The CDR3 bases are TGTGCCAGCAGCGTAGCTGGGTCCTACGAGCAGTGCTTC. It is translated as CASSVAGSYEQCF.

This clonotype was seen a handful of times. The V and J genes are TRBV2 and TRBJ2-7, with 14 bases lining up with TRBD2. In germline, CDR1 is SNHLY, CDR2 FYNNEI. V trimming: 5 bases; J trimming: 2 bases; junction bases outside the gene matches: 5. The CDR3 has 16 residues. CDR3: CASSRLAGGGPYEQYF. The CDR3 DNA reads as TGTGCCAGCAGTAGACTAGCGGGGGGGGGGCCCTACGAGCAGTACTTC.

This clonotype was detected a few times. The V and J genes are TRBV6-1 and TRBJ1-1, with 7 bases identical to TRBD1. The CDR3 has 14 amino acids. V trimming: 7 bases; J trimming: 6 bases; junction bases outside the gene matches: 11. Germline V gene sequence: CDR1 MNHNS, CDR2 SASEGT. DNA for the CDR3: TGTGCCAGCACCGAAACGACAGGGAGGTCTGAAGCTTTCTTT. It codes for CASTETTGRSEAFF.

This clonotype was observed many times. The V and J genes are TRBV29-1 and TRBJ1-5, with 9 bases that match TRBD1. Looked up from germline, CDR1 is SQVTM and CDR2 is ANQGSEA. The CDR3 sequence is 19 residues long. J lost 0 bases, V lost 4 bases, and 16 bases had no gene match. As DNA, the CDR3 is TGCAGCGTTGCCGGCACGGGACAGGGTTCCGTTTATAGCAATCAGCCCCAGCATTTT. Translating gives CSVAGTGQGSVYSNQPQHF.

This clonotype has at least ten counts. J is TRBJ2-3 and V is TRBV7-2, with TRBD2 matching 9 bases. The germline gives CDR1 SGHTA, CDR2 FQGNSA. There are 18 residues in the CDR3. V gave up 1 base and J gave up 1 base; unmatched junction bases: 9. The CDR3, as DNA: TGTGCCAGCAGCTTAGGGTTTGCGGGAGGGCTGGGCACAGATACGCAGTATTTT. Residues: CASSLGFAGGLGTDTQYF. Drawing the rest from reference TRBV7-2 and TRBJ2-3, the complete variable domain is GAGVSQSPSNKVTEKGKDVELRCDPISGHTALYWYRQSLGQGLEFLIYFQGNSAPDKSGLPSDRFSAERTGGSVSTLTIQRTQQEDSAVYLCASSLGFAGGLGTDTQYFGPGTRLTVL.

A few counts support this clonotype. The chain combines TRBV5-1 with TRBJ2-4; perhaps TRBD2 as D (6 bases). In germline, CDR1 is SGHRS, CDR2 YFSETQ. Trimming took 1 base from V and 1 from J, leaving 15 bases between them. CDR3 length: 17 residues. In DNA form, the CDR3 reads TGCGCCAGCAGCTTGATTACCGGTGGGGGGGCCAAAAACATTCAGTACTTC. This sequence encodes CASSLITGGGAKNIQYF.

The sample holds many counts of this clonotype. CDR3: CASSHQGVTEAFF. DNA of the CDR3: TGCGCCAGCAGCCACCAGGGGGTGACTGAAGCTTTCTTT. The chain carries TRBV4-1 and TRBJ1-1, with 7 bases lining up with TRBD1. Germline V lookup: CDR1 MGHRA, CDR2 YSYEKL. Germline trimming cut 3 bases from V and 5 bases from J; bases unmatched to any gene: 3. CDR3 length: 13 amino acids.